The clone carrying this T cell receptor (beta chain) was counted many times. Its target is unknown. The CDR3 length is 14 residues. V was shortened by 7 bases and J by 1 base, with 13 bases between the two germline ends. This sample's time point: newly diagnosed GD, antithyroid drugs for less than 3 months. There was RNA extracted from PBMCs, and the TCR library was made from it. Nine milliliters of peripheral blood were drawn into EDTA tubes. This sample is part of a study of regulatory T cells in long-lasting Graves disease. Study-wide background: Antithyroid drug use was under 3 months in newly diagnosed Graves' patients.

Overall study results and limits: Under persistent disease, TRBV28, TRBJ1-2 and TRBJ2-5 were used preferentially.

Arm-PCR with iRepertoire HTBI primers amplified the CDR3 regions for these TCR beta libraries. One entry per CDR3 protein, called by TCRdb with MiXCR from the multiplex PCR reads. The table has hundreds of thousands of distinct CDR3 sequences, roughly 16% seen once. The sample also formed part of further work on T cells in Graves' hyperthyroidism and ophthalmopathy. This second study says: The TCR CDR3 first-round RT-PCR relied on the HTBI primer set.

The gene calls are TRBV12-3 or TRBV12-4 and TRBJ1-1; no reliable D call. The starting material was peripheral blood mononuclear cells (PBMCs), obtained at new diagnosis, from a patient treated with antithyroid drugs. The source is a woman aged 40-65 years with Graves disease. CDR3 loop: CASISFAGNTEAFF. DNA for the CDR3: TGTGCCAGCATCTCATTTGCAGGGAACACTGAAGCTTTCTTT.